The 20 T cell receptor beta chains given below trace back to one sample, sequenced in a study of cytomegalovirus exposure and HLA in healthy donors. PCR used 60 Vbeta primers and 13 Jbeta primers. Profiled with immunoSEQ multiplex PCR; TCRdb holds only in-frame clones, not every one. The sample lists 200,000 to 250,000 clones, more than 85% occurring once. The specimen sequenced was PBMCs. These receptors were taken from a young woman in good health and CMV-seronegative.

The rearrangement links TRBV28 to TRBJ2-5; maybe TRBD1 (7 bases). The DNA end is a closer match to TRBJ2-7, so the J assignment may be wrong. CDR3 size: 14 residues. The germline V gene encodes CDR1 MDHEN and CDR2 SYDVKM. This CDR3 is CASIQGGGKYEQYF. CDR3 sequence (DNA): TGTGCCAGCATCCAAGGGGGCGGGAAATACGAGCAGTACTTC.

This chain uses TRBV11-3 with TRBJ2-7; 10 bases line up with TRBD2. Germline CDR1 SGHNT, CDR2 YENEEA. The junction had 10 bases not matched to a gene; V was cut back by 6 bases and J by 2 bases. The length of the CDR3 is 16 residues. The CDR3 protein is CASSHQTSGPPYEQYF. The CDR3, as DNA: TGTGCCAGCAGTCACCAGACTAGCGGGCCTCCCTACGAGCAGTACTTC.

The V gene is TRBV27, the J gene TRBJ2-1, with 15 bases aligning to TRBD2. The CDR3 totals 21 residues. Unmatched junction bases numbered 13, after V lost 4 bases and J lost 0 bases. In germline, CDR1 is MNHEY, CDR2 SMNVEV (reference sequence). The DNA of the CDR3 is TGTGCCAGCAGTTCCACATCACGGGGACTAGCGGGGGGACGCTCCTACAATGAGCAGTTCTTC. Its protein product is CASSSTSRGLAGGRSYNEQFF.

The chain joins TRBV5-1 to TRBJ2-5, with 7 positions matching TRBD2. Germline V gene lookup returns CDR1 SGHRS and CDR2 YFSETQ. The CDR3 sequence is 14 residues long. V shed 7 bases, J shed 5 bases, and the junction held 11 bases outside the gene matches. The CDR3 sequence is CASHGGTVGETQYF. In DNA form, the CDR3 reads TGCGCCAGCCACGGGGGGACCGTCGGGGAGACCCAGTACTTC.

V gene TRBV27 combines with J gene TRBJ1-1, with 7 bases aligning to TRBD1. CDR1 MNHEY and CDR2 SMNVEV come from the germline V gene (reference sequence). This CDR3 region has 11 residues. V lost 6 bases and J lost 6; bases outside the gene matches: 1. The CDR3 protein is CASRTGAEAFF. The CDR3 nucleotides are TGTGCCAGCAGAACAGGGGCTGAAGCTTTCTTT.

The chain combines TRBV2 with TRBJ2-1, with 9 bases aligning to TRBD2. V dropped 3 bases and J dropped 4; count of bases not matched to a gene: 16. Germline V gene sequence: CDR1 SNHLY, CDR2 FYNNEI. The CDR3 loop spans 19 amino acids. CDR3 in DNA: TGTGCCAGCAGTGAGAACCCAGCGGGGGGTGAATTCCTATACAATGAGCAGTTCTTC. Its protein product is CASSENPAGGEFLYNEQFF.

This clone occurred once. The chain couples TRBV5-1 to TRBJ2-2, with D maybe TRBD2 (6 bases). This CDR3 comprises 16 residues. Germline V CDR1 and CDR2: SGHRS, YFSETQ. Trimming pared 0 bases from V and 0 bases from J, leaving 9 bases between. The DNA for the CDR3 is TGCGCCAGCAGCTTGGAGGCTAGCGCGAACACCGGGGAGCTGTTTTTT. It yields the protein CASSLEASANTGELFF.

V gene TRBV4-1 combines with J gene TRBJ1-4; TRBD1 is a possible D gene (5 bases). Deletions cut 2 bases from V and 8 bases from J, with 9 bases between. Germline CDR1 and CDR2: MGHRA and YSYEKL. The CDR3 covers 13 residues. CDR3 sequence (DNA): TGCGCCAGCAGCCAACTCCGGGGGGAAAAACTGTTTTTT. Amino acids: CASSQLRGEKLFF.

This chain links TRBV5-6 with TRBJ2-5; 7 bases match TRBD1. This CDR3 contains 16 residues. The V gene end was trimmed by 4 bases and the J gene end by 0 bases; junction bases not matched to a gene: 9. Per germline, CDR1 SGHDT and CDR2 YYEEEE. This CDR3 reads CASSTSGQIYQETQYF. The CDR3 bases are TGTGCCAGCAGCACCTCGGGACAGATATACCAAGAGACCCAGTACTTC.

The chain recombines TRBV9 with TRBJ1-2, with TRBD1 identical over 7 bases. The CDR3 loop spans 17 amino acids. J lost 4 bases, V lost 1 base, and 13 bases had no gene match. Per germline, CDR1 SGDLS and CDR2 YYNGEE. The CDR3 is CASSVRGQGLFIYGYTF. The CDR3 DNA reads as TGTGCCAGCAGCGTAAGGGGGCAGGGGCTATTCATCTATGGCTACACCTTC.

The genes are TRBV4-1 and TRBJ1-3, with 9 bases matching TRBD1. In germline, CDR1 is MGHRA, CDR2 YSYEKL. V dropped 3 bases and J dropped 2; count of bases not matched to a gene: 5. The CDR3 contains 16 residues. CDR3 region: CASSQGTGNTGNTIYF. The CDR3 nucleotides read TGCGCCAGCAGCCAGGGGACAGGGAATACTGGAAACACCATATATTTT.

This chain links TRBV19 with TRBJ1-5; the match to TRBD1 covers 7 bases. The CDR3 loop spans 12 amino acids. Germline CDR1 is LNHDA and CDR2 is SQIVND (reference sequence). V lost 7 bases, J lost 5 bases, and 2 bases stayed unmatched. In DNA form, the CDR3 reads TGTGCCAGTAAAACAGGGGATCAGCCCCAGCATTTT. Protein product: CASKTGDQPQHF.

The chain recombines TRBV14 with TRBJ2-1; no definite D call. CDR3 length equals 14 residues. V was pared by 0 bases and J by 5 bases, with 8 bases between. Germline V gives CDR1 SGHDN, CDR2 FVKESK. The CDR3, as DNA: TGTGCCAGCAGCCAAGAGGTCTACCACAATGAGCAGTTCTTC. This encodes CASSQEVYHNEQFF.

The chain joins TRBV19 to TRBJ1-2; no firm D call. Germline CDR1 LNHDA, CDR2 SQIVND (reference sequence). The V end lost 10 bases, the J end lost 2 bases, and 20 bases lay between the germline ends. The CDR3 is 15 amino acids. In DNA, the CDR3 is TGTGCCACCGCGAGACTTTTACCACCGAACTATGGCTACACCTTC. Amino acid sequence: CATARLLPPNYGYTF.

The chain combines TRBV11-2 with TRBJ1-3, with D possibly TRBD1 on 6 matching bases. The V gene lost 3 bases and the J gene lost 0 bases, with 15 bases spanning the gap. CDR1 SGHAT and CDR2 FQNNGV come from the germline V gene. CDR3 length: 17 amino acids. CDR3 protein: CASSLKTGQHSGNTIYF. As DNA, the CDR3 is TGTGCCAGCAGCTTGAAAACGGGACAACACTCTGGAAACACCATATATTTT.

The chain combines TRBV4-1 with TRBJ2-7, with D tentatively TRBD2 (6 bases). The germline V and J ends were trimmed by 6 bases and 5 bases, with 20 bases remaining between them. Germline CDR1 MGHRA, CDR2 YSYEKL. The CDR3 loop spans 15 amino acids. The CDR3 reads CASSRPGGLPHEQYF. CDR3 sequence (DNA): TGCGCCAGCAGTCGACCCGGGGGTTTACCCCACGAGCAGTACTTC.

The chain carries TRBV5-1 and TRBJ2-1; 8 bases align to TRBD1. V shed 1 base, J shed 0 bases, and the junction held 3 bases outside the gene matches. Per germline, CDR1 SGHRS and CDR2 YFSETQ. The CDR3 consists of 16 residues. The CDR3, as DNA: TGCGCCAGCAGCTTGCGGGACAGGAGCTCCTACAATGAGCAGTTCTTC. Its protein product is CASSLRDRSSYNEQFF.

This clone has a single count. The rearrangement joins TRBV4-3 to TRBJ1-6; no definite D call. The CDR3 covers 17 residues. CDR1 LGHNA and CDR2 YSLEER come from the germline V gene. Trimming removed 1 base at V and 0 bases at J, with 10 bases between. CDR3 amino acids: CASSQAAGSSYNSPLHF. CDR3 DNA sequence: TGCGCCAGCAGCCAAGCGGCGGGGAGCTCCTATAATTCACCCCTCCACTTT.

V and J are TRBV6-5 and TRBJ1-2, with D tentatively TRBD1 (6 bases). V lost 3 bases, J lost 5 bases, and 10 bases lay in between. Germline V gene sequence: CDR1 MNHEY, CDR2 SVGAGI. The CDR3 contains 13 residues. DNA for the CDR3: TGTGCCAGCAGTTATAAAAGGGGGTATGGCTACACCTTC. This codes for CASSYKRGYGYTF.

The chain has TRBV4-1 and TRBJ1-6; no definite D call. Looked up from germline, CDR1 is MGHRA and CDR2 is YSYEKL. This CDR3 has 15 residues. Trimming shortened V by 1 base and J by 9 bases, and 13 bases separated the two germline ends. CDR3 in DNA: TGCGCCAGCAGCCAAGGGGCCCTGGGAGGTTCACCCCTCCACTTT. It codes for CASSQGALGGSPLHF.